This T cell receptor beta chain was identified in a study of graft-versus-host responses after intestinal transplantation. Overall study: Recipients across the board were started on anti-thymocyte globulin induction, then kept on tacrolimus and steroids for approximately three years. Overall study results and limits: Declines in HvG clones occurring early post-transplant were associated with peak circulating GvH clone levels.

TCRdb's table, derived via immunoSEQ multiplex PCR, lists solely in-frame clones and lacks some. The sample lists about 130,000 clones, approximately 90% seen once, with roughly 0.16% in the top ten. This clone has only one observation. Its specificity is unknown. V was pared by 5 bases and J by 10 bases, with 4 bases of the junction left unmatched. In germline, CDR1 is MNHEY, CDR2 SVGAGI. The CDR3 loop spans 12 amino acids. The sample was unstimulated CD4+ T cells sorted from spleen or lymph node cells, taken before intestinal transplant. The V call is TRBV6-5, the J call TRBJ2-3; TRBD2 matches at 9 bases. This receptor was obtained from a human donor who received an intestinal transplant. CDR3 amino acids: CASSRGGGSQYF. In DNA form, the CDR3 reads TGTGCCAGCAGTCGCGGGGGGGGATCGCAGTATTTT.